The 4 T cell receptor beta chains below come from one sample, sequenced in a study of metastatic and nonmetastatic thyroid tumors. Thyroid surgery had not been preceded by any treatment in any patient. Through MiXCR, TCRdb re-clonotyped the PCR reads. The sample has some 40,000 clones, approximately 12% seen once; the top ten hold more than 8%. Material: blood. Receptor source: a female donor with papillary thyroid cancer or a benign thyroid nodule (not recorded which). Some clones in this sample may be carry-over from other donors' samples.

This clone was detected ten times or more. V and J are TRBV3-1 and TRBJ1-2, with no clear D. Germline CDR1 is LGHDT and CDR2 is YNNKEL (reference sequence). Trimming took off 1 base at V and 3 bases at J, with 12 bases between the two ends. CDR3 length: 15 residues. The CDR3 DNA reads as TGTGCCAGCAGCCAAGTGCTTCTGGGTGACTATGGCTACACCTTC. It translates to CASSQVLLGDYGYTF. Combining the CDR3 with reference TRBV3-1 and TRBJ1-2 gives the whole variable domain DTAVSQTPKYLVTQMGNDKSIKCEQNLGHDTMYWYKQDSKKFLKIMFSYNNKELIINETVPNRFSPKSPDKAHLNLHINSLELGDSAVYFCASSQVLLGDYGYTFGSGTRLTVV.

Points on this clone: A clone one base away is much larger, so this may be a read error. This chain joins TRBV4-2 and TRBJ2-5; D call uncertain. The length of the CDR3 is 15 residues. Germline V gives CDR1 LGHNA, CDR2 YNFKEQ. This CDR3 reads CASSQDRLHQETHYF. CDR3 sequence (DNA): TGTGCCAGCAGCCAAGATAGGCTCCACCAAGAGACCCATTACTTC.

Comment on this clone: This sequence may be a read error, since a much larger clone differs from it by one base. The rearrangement joins TRBV4-2 to TRBJ2-3; D unresolved. The germline V gene encodes CDR1 LGHNA and CDR2 YNFKEQ. V was clipped by 4 bases and J by 2 bases, with 19 bases between them. The CDR3 is 17 residues long. CDR3 residues: CASSRVPLDVFTDTQYF. As DNA, the CDR3 is TGTGCCAGCAGCCGAGTTCCCCTAGATGTCTTCACAGATACGCAGTATTTT.

The table lists this clone with many counts. The chain uses TRBV12-5 and TRBJ1-1; no reliable D call. V was pared by 4 bases and J by 5 bases, with 17 bases between. The germline CDR1 and CDR2 sequences are LGHNT and FRNRAP. The CDR3 totals 15 residues. The CDR3: CASGSTQILQTEAFF. In nucleotides, the CDR3 is TGTGCTAGTGGTTCGACCCAGATTTTACAGACTGAAGCTTTCTTT.